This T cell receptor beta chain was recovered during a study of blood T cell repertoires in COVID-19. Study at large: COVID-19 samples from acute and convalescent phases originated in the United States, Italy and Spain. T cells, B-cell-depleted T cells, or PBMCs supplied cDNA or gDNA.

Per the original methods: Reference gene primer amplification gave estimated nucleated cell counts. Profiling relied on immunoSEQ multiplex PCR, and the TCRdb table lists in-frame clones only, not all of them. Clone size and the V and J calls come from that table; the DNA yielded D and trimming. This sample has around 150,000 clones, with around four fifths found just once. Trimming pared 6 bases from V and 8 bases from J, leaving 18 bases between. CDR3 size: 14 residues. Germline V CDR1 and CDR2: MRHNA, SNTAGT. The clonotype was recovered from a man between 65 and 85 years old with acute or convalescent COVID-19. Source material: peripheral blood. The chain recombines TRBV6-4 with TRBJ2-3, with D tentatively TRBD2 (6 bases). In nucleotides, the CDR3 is TGTGCCAGCAGGGGAGGCAGGGAACAAGGTACGCAGTATTTT. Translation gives CASRGGREQGTQYF.